Shown below are 11 T cell receptor beta chains from a single sample sequenced in a study of T cell responses to AZD1222 COVID-19 vaccine. Sequenced by immunoSEQ multiplex PCR; TCRdb stores in-frame clones only, minus some. The sample holds more than 120,000 clones; over 75% are singletons and the top ten take approximately 5.1%. The sequenced sample was peripheral blood, obtained 28 days after the second dose of the MenACWY control vaccine. The origin of the receptors is an adult who received the MenACWY meningococcal vaccine as a control.

The chain employs TRBV18 and TRBJ2-2, with 8 bases matching TRBD1. This CDR3 comprises 15 residues. CDR1 is KGHSH, CDR2 LQKENI, per germline. V was clipped by 4 bases and J by 5 bases; unmatched bases: 6. This chain's CDR3 is CASSRDDRGTGELFF. DNA of the CDR3: TGTGCCAGCTCACGGGACGACAGGGGAACCGGGGAGCTGTTTTTT.

The chain employs TRBV7-3 and TRBJ2-7; tentative D call: TRBD1 (6 bases). Germline CDR1 SGHTA, CDR2 FQGTGA. V shed 3 bases and J shed 6 bases, with 15 bases lying between them. The CDR3 is 14 residues long. The CDR3 sequence is CASSFGLGAPEQYF. CDR3 in DNA: TGTGCCAGCAGCTTCGGACTGGGGGCCCCCGAGCAGTACTTC.

This clone was recorded a few times. This chain joins TRBV5-1 and TRBJ1-2; 7 bases are a match to TRBD1. Trimming cost V 2 bases and J 4 bases; bases outside gene matches: 2. This CDR3 has 13 amino acids. Germline lookup yields CDR1 SGHRS and CDR2 YFSETQ. The chain's CDR3 is CASSLGGPYGYTF. Written as DNA, the CDR3 is TGCGCCAGCAGCTTAGGGGGCCCCTATGGCTACACCTTC.

The chain links TRBV4-1 to TRBJ2-3; 9 bases fit TRBD2. Germline trimming cut 4 bases from V and 4 bases from J; bases unmatched to any gene: 12. CDR1 MGHRA and CDR2 YSYEKL come from the germline V gene. The CDR3 runs to 17 residues. CDR3: CASSPDALAGIADTQYF. CDR3 in DNA: TGCGCCAGCAGCCCCGATGCGCTAGCGGGAATCGCAGATACGCAGTATTTT.

V gene TRBV7-8 combines with J gene TRBJ1-1; unclear D gene. V was cut by 2 bases and J by 4 bases, with 17 bases left in between. Looked up from germline, CDR1 is SGHVS and CDR2 is FQNEAQ. There are 16 residues in the CDR3. The CDR3 coding sequence is TGTGCCAGCAGCTTAAAGGTCGCGAGTTTCGGCACTGAAGCTTTCTTT. Protein: CASSLKVASFGTEAFF.

The chain recombines TRBV28 with TRBJ1-5; D unresolved. Germline V CDR1 and CDR2: MDHEN, SYDVKM. With 3 bases removed from V and 6 bases from J, the gap between germline ends came to 12 bases. The CDR3 runs 14 residues. The CDR3 reads CASSFLGVGQPQHF. The CDR3 DNA is TGTGCCAGCAGTTTTCTTGGGGTGGGTCAGCCCCAGCATTTT.

The rearrangement uses TRBV11-2 and TRBJ1-1; a weak D match, TRBD1 (6 bases). V lost 3 bases and J lost 5, with 16 bases in between. CDR3 size: 15 residues. From germline, CDR1 is SGHAT and CDR2 FQNNGV. CDR3 loop: CASSLGGSIMTEAFF. In nucleotides, the CDR3 is TGTGCCAGCAGCTTGGGGGGCTCTATTATGACTGAAGCTTTCTTT.

V and J are TRBV6-5 and TRBJ1-2; D gene uncertain. Trimming took off 0 bases at V and 8 bases at J, with 13 bases between the two ends. Germline assignment: CDR1 MNHEY and CDR2 SVGAGI. The CDR3 has 14 amino acids. CDR3 in amino acids: CASSYSRRLEGYTF. The DNA of the CDR3 is TGTGCCAGCAGTTACTCGAGACGGTTGGAGGGCTACACCTTC.

CDR3 sequence: CASSFRDPRYNEQFF. The CDR3, as DNA: TGTGCCAGCAGCTTTCGAGACCCCCGCTACAATGAGCAGTTCTTC. The chain combines TRBV11-2 with TRBJ2-1; no clear D. The V gene lost 3 bases and the J gene lost 3 bases, with 12 bases spanning the gap. The V gene's germline CDR1 is SGHAT and CDR2 FQNNGV. The CDR3 is 15 residues long. The full variable domain, rest sourced from reference TRBV11-2 and TRBJ2-1, is EAGVAQSPRYKIIEKRQSVAFWCNPISGHATLYWYQQILGQGPKLLIQFQNNGVVDDSQLPKDRFSAERLKGVDSTLKIQPAKLEDSAVYLCASSFRDPRYNEQFFGPGTRLTVL.

The V call is TRBV28, the J call TRBJ1-2; D unclear. Trimming cost V 1 base and J 4 bases, with 10 bases left between them. This CDR3 has 14 residues. In germline, CDR1 is MDHEN, CDR2 SYDVKM. CDR3 nucleotides: TGTGCCAGCAGTTTATCAGGATTTCTCTATGGCTACACCTTC. Its protein product is CASSLSGFLYGYTF.

The rearrangement joins TRBV11-3 to TRBJ1-1; D is ambiguous. The CDR3 sequence is 15 residues long. V was shortened by 5 bases and J by 0 bases, with 13 bases between the two germline ends. Germline lookup yields CDR1 SGHNT and CDR2 YENEEA. The CDR3 is CASSPGGKMNTEAFF. Written as DNA, the CDR3 is TGTGCCAGCAGCCCGGGCGGTAAGATGAACACTGAAGCTTTCTTT.